One and the same sample provided the 10 T cell receptor delta chains below, sequenced in a study of gamma-delta T cells after stem cell transplantation. TCRdb ran CATT on the RT-PCR reads. The table lists 2,500 to 3,500 delta-chain clones, 5% of them singletons. Material: gamma-delta T cells. The receptors were sampled from a human donor. It is not recorded whose cells these are; they may come from a transplant donor.

To note about this clone: A far larger clone differs by one base, so this is likely a read error. This specimen includes other DNA sequences encoding the same CDR3. CDR3 bases: TGTGCCTGTGACACCCTACTAGGGGATACGAGGACCGATAAACTCATCTTT. It is translated as CACDTLLGDTRTDKLIF. The rearrangement joins TRDV2 to TRDJ1; TRDD3 agrees at 9 bases. V shed 0 bases and J 2 bases; nucleotides not matched to a gene: 9. This CDR3 is 17 amino acids long. The V gene's germline CDR1 is GEAIGNYY and CDR2 EKD.

This clone was observed a few times. A far larger clone is one base from this, pointing to a likely read error. The same CDR3 can be traced to other DNA sequences in this sample. The chain uses TRDV2 and TRDJ1; TRDD3 matches at 13 bases. V was clipped by 1 base and J by 0 bases; unmatched bases: 7. The CDR3 covers 18 residues. Germline CDR1 and CDR2: GEAIGNYY and EKD. The CDR3 sequence: CACDTVSTGGYDTDKLIF. The CDR3 DNA follows: TGTGCCTGTGACACAGTTTCGACTGGGGGATACGACACCGATAAACTCATCTTT.

This clone was counted only a few times. This likely came from a read error, as a far larger clone is one base away. The sample carries other DNA sequences with the same CDR3. The chain uses TRDV2 and TRDJ1; the match to TRDD3 covers 9 bases. Germline-derived CDR1 and CDR2 are GEAIGNYY and EKD. The CDR3 has 17 amino acids. The J segment lost 0 bases and the V segment lost 7 bases, leaving 14 bases of the junction unmatched. The CDR3: CACDGLGDLLNTDKLIF. CDR3 sequence (DNA): TGTGCCTGCGACGGACTGGGGGACCTTCTTAACACCGATAAACTCATCTTT.

As regards this clone: A far larger clone differs by one base, so this is likely a read error. The same CDR3 is also encoded by other DNA sequences in this sample. This rearrangement joins TRDV2 to TRDJ1; 11 bases align to TRDD3. Germline V gives CDR1 GEAIGNYY, CDR2 EKD. The CDR3 sequence is 19 residues long. V lost 0 bases, J lost 4 bases, and 15 bases stayed unmatched. The CDR3 nucleotides read TGTGCCTGTGACACCGTACTCCTGGGGGATACTCAGAATCACGATAAACTCATCTTT. This gives the protein CACDTVLLGDTQNHDKLIF.

Sample share makes this clone medium-sized. The chain links TRDV2 to TRDJ1, with D tentatively TRDD3 (5 bases). V was trimmed by 3 bases and J by 3 bases, leaving 13 bases between them. Germline values: CDR1 GEAIGNYY, CDR2 EKD. The CDR3 extends over 14 amino acids. CDR3: CACDPLGRPDKLIF. CDR3 bases: TGTGCCTGTGACCCCCTGGGCAGGCCCGATAAACTCATCTTT.

This clone was counted between two and nine times. One base separates it from a far larger clone, so it is likely a read error. The chain has TRDV2 and TRDJ1; 11 bases map to TRDD3. Unmatched junction bases numbered 31, after V lost 0 bases and J lost 2 bases. Per the germline V gene, CDR1 is GEAIGNYY and CDR2 is EKD. This CDR3 is 25 amino acids long. CDR3 DNA sequence: TGTGCCTGTGACACCTTAAATCCTCCCATACTGGGGGATAAGGGACCAGGCCGTATGACCGATAAACTCATCTTT. Its protein product is CACDTLNPPILGDKGPGRMTDKLIF.

There are a few counts of this clone. The V gene is TRDV2, the J gene TRDJ1; TRDD3 matches at 7 bases. Trimming cost V 3 bases and J 0 bases; bases outside gene matches: 9. The CDR3 is 16 amino acids. Germline CDR1 is GEAIGNYY and CDR2 is EKD. In DNA form, the CDR3 reads TGTGCCTGTGACGCCGTACTGGGGATCCACACCGATAAACTCATCTTT. Translation: CACDAVLGIHTDKLIF.

About this clone: For this DNA, TCRdb reports the protein of a much larger clone, which diverges at residue 11, most likely from a read error; the protein presented here is translated directly from the DNA. The chain couples TRDV2 to TRDJ1, with TRDD3 matching over 8 bases. V shed 4 bases, J shed 0 bases, and the junction held 15 bases outside the gene matches. The germline CDR1 and CDR2 sequences are GEAIGNYY and EKD. The CDR3 has 18 amino acids. In DNA form, the CDR3 reads TGTGCCTGTGAACCTCTAACCTTACTGGGGGTCCACACCGATAAACTCATCTTT. It encodes CACEPLTLLGVHTDKLIF.

In its sample, this clone was seen a few times. TCRdb attributes to this sequence the protein of a much larger clone, which differs from the DNA translation at residue 4; a read error is likely, and the protein displayed is translated from the DNA. The chain has TRDV2 and TRDJ1; weak D call: TRDD2 (5 bases). Germline lookup yields CDR1 GEAIGNYY and CDR2 EKD. This CDR3 region has 15 residues. The CDR3 DNA sequence: TGTGCCTGTAACACCATTGGCCTTCACACCGATAAACTCATCTTT. Translation: CACNTIGLHTDKLIF.

The V and J genes are TRDV2 and TRDJ1, with D maybe TRDD3 (6 bases). Trimming shortened V by 1 base and J by 0 bases, and 11 bases separated the two germline ends. CDR3 length: 15 amino acids. Germline assignment: CDR1 GEAIGNYY and CDR2 EKD. For the CDR3, the DNA is TGTGCCTGTGACACAGTGGGGATCCACACCGATAAACTCATCTTT. This gives the protein CACDTVGIHTDKLIF.